This record looks at one TCR beta chain sequence and its context. Germline CDR1 and CDR2: MNHNS and SASEGT. The CDR3 is 15 residues long. V was trimmed by 5 bases and J by 0 bases, leaving 8 bases between them. This sample is part of a study of metastatic and nonmetastatic thyroid tumors. Every patient underwent thyroid surgery untreated. TCRdb re-analyzed the PCR reads using MiXCR. The sample includes some 4,600 clones, roughly 20% seen only once; the top ten take roughly 20%. The V and J genes are TRBV6-1 and TRBJ2-6; D remains unclear. The source of this sequence is a male donor with papillary thyroid cancer or a benign thyroid nodule (not recorded which). Some clones in this sample may be carry-over from other donors' samples. Sequencing input: adjacent normal tissue. CDR3 loop: CASSHRASGANVLTF. Written as DNA, the CDR3 is TGTGCCAGCAGTCACCGCGCCTCTGGGGCCAACGTCCTGACTTTC.